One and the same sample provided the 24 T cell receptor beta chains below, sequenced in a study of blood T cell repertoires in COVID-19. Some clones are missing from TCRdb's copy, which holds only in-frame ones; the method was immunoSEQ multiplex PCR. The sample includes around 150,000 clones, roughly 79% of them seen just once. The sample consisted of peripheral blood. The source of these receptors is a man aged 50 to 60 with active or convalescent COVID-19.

CDR3 amino acids: CASSLADSEKLFF. DNA for the CDR3: TGCGCCAGCAGCTTGGCCGACAGCGAAAAACTGTTTTTT. The rearrangement joins TRBV5-1 to TRBJ1-4, with a possible D match to TRBD1 (5 bases). V lost 0 bases, J lost 8 bases, and 8 bases lay in between. CDR1 SGHRS and CDR2 YFSETQ come from the germline V gene. The CDR3 contains 13 residues.

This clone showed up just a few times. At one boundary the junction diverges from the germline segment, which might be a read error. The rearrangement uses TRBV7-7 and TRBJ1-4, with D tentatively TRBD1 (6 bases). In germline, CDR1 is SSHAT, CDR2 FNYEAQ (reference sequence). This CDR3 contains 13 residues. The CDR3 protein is CASSPGAGEKLFF. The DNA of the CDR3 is TGTGCTAGCAGCCCAGGGGCTGGGGAAAAACTGTTTTTT.

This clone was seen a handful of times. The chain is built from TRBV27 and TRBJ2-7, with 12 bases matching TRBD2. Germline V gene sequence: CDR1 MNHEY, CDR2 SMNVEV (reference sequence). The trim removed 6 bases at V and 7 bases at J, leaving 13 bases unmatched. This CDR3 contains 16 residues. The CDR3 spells CASSQTLAGGPREQYF. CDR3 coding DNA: TGTGCCAGCAGCCAGACCCTAGCGGGAGGGCCTCGAGAGCAGTACTTC.

The CDR3 is CATSSMQGQETQYF. CDR3 nucleotide sequence: TGTGCCACCAGCAGTATGCAGGGCCAAGAGACCCAGTACTTC. The V and J genes are TRBV15 and TRBJ2-5, with a tentative D call TRBD1 (5 bases). The germline V and J ends were trimmed by 3 bases and 1 base, with 9 bases remaining between them. This CDR3 comprises 14 residues. Looked up from germline, CDR1 is LNHNV and CDR2 is YYDKDF (reference sequence).

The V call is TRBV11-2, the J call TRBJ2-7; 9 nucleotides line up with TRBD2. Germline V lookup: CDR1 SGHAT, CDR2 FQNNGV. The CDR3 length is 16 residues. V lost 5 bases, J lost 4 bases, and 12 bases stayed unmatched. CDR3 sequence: CASSPRREGLRYEQYF. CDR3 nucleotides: TGTGCCAGCAGCCCCAGGCGGGAGGGCCTCAGGTACGAGCAGTACTTC.

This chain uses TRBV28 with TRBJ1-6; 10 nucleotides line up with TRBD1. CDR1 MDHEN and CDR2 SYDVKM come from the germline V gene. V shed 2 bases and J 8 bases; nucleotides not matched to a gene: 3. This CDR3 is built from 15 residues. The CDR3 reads CASSLSGTGDSPLHF. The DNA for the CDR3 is TGTGCCAGCAGTTTAAGTGGGACAGGGGATTCACCCCTCCACTTT.

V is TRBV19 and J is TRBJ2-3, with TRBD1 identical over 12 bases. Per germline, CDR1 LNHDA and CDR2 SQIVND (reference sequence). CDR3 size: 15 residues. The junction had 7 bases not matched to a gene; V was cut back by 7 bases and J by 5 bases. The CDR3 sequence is CASTARDRGQDTQYF. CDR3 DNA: TGTGCCAGTACCGCCCGGGACAGGGGGCAAGATACGCAGTATTTT.

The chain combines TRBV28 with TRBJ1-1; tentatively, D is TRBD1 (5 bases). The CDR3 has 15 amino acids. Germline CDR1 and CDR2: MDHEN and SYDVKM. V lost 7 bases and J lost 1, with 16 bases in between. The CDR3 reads CASTRMAGPNTEAFF. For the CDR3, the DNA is TGTGCCAGCACCAGGATGGCAGGGCCGAACACTGAAGCTTTCTTT.

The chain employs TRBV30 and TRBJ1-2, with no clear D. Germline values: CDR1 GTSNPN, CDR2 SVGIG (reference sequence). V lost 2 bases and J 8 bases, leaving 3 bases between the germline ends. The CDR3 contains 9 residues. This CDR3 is CAWSSGYTF. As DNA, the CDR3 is TGTGCCTGGAGTAGCGGCTACACCTTC.

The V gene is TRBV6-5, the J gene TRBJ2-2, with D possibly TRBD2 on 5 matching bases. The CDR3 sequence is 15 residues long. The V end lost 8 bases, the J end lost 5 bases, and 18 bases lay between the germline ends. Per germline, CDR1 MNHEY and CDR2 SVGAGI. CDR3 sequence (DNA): TGTGCCAGCTCCCCACCGGGGTCCAGAACCGGGGAGCTGTTTTTT. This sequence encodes CASSPPGSRTGELFF.

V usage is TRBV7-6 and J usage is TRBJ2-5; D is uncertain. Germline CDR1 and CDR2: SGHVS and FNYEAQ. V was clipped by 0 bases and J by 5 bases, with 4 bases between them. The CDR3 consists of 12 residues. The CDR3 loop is CASSLAEETQYF. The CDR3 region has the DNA TGTGCCAGCAGCTTAGCAGAGGAGACCCAGTACTTC.

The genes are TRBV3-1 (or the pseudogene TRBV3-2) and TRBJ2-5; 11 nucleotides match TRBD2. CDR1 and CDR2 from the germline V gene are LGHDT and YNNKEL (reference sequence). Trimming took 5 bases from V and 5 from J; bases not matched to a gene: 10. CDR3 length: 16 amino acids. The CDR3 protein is CASSWDVTSGMETQYF. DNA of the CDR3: TGTGCCAGCAGCTGGGACGTGACTAGCGGGATGGAGACCCAGTACTTC.

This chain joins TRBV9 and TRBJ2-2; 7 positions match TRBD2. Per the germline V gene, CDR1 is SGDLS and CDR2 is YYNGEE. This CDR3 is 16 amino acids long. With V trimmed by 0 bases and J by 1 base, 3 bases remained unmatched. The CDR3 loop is CASSVGGGRNTGELFF. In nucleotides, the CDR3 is TGTGCCAGCAGCGTAGGGGGCGGGAGGAACACCGGGGAGCTGTTTTTT.

In DNA form, the CDR3 reads TGTGCCAGCAGCCCGACAGGTTCCTACGAGCAGTACTTC. The encoded protein is CASSPTGSYEQYF. The chain carries TRBV7-6 and TRBJ2-7; possibly TRBD1 for D (6 bases). Per the germline V gene, CDR1 is SGHVS and CDR2 is FNYEAQ. There are 13 residues in the CDR3. Trimming left V 5 bases short and J 1 base short, with 9 bases between. Full variable domain (outside the CDR3, taken from reference TRBV7-6 and TRBJ2-7): GAGVSQSPRYKVTKRGQDVALRCDPISGHVSLYWYRQALGQGPEFLTYFNYEAQQDKSGLPNDRFSAERPEGSISTLTIQRTEQRDSAMYRCASSPTGSYEQYFGPGTRLTVT.

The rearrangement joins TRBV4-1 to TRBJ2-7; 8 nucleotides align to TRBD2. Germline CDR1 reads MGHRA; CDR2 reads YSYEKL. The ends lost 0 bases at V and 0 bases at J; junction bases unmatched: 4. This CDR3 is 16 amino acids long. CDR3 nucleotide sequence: TGCGCCAGCAGCCAAGATACAGCGGGAGACTCCTACGAGCAGTACTTC. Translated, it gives CASSQDTAGDSYEQYF.

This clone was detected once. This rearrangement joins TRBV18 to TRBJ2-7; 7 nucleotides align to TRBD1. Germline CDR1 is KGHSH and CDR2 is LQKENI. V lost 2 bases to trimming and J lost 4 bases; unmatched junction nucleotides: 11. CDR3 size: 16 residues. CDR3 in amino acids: CASSPSATGLAYEQYF. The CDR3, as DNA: TGTGCCAGCTCACCATCGGCGACAGGGCTAGCTTACGAGCAGTACTTC.

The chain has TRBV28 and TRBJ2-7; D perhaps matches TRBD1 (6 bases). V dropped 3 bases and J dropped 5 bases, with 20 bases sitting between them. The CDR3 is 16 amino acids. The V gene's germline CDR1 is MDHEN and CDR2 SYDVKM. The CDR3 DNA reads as TGTGCCAGCAGTTTGCCCGGACAGCGCACGGGCCACGAGCAGTACTTC. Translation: CASSLPGQRTGHEQYF.

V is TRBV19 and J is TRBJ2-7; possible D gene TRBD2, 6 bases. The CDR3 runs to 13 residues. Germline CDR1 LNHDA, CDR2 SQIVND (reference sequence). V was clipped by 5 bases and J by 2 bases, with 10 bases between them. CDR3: CASSWGETYEQYF. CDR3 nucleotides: TGTGCCAGTAGTTGGGGGGAGACCTACGAGCAGTACTTC.

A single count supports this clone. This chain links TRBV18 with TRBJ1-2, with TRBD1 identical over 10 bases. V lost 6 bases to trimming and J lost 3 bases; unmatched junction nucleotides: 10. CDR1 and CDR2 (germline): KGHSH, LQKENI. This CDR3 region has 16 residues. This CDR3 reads CASSPLSGTGDYGYTF. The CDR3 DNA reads TGTGCCAGCTCCCCTCTCTCCGGGACAGGGGACTATGGCTACACCTTC. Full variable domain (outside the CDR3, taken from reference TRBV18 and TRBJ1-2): NAGVMQNPRHLVRRRGQEARLRCSPMKGHSHVYWYRQLPEEGLKFMVYLQKENIIDESGMPKERFSAEFPKEGPSILRIQQVVRGDSAAYFCASSPLSGTGDYGYTFGSGTRLTVV.

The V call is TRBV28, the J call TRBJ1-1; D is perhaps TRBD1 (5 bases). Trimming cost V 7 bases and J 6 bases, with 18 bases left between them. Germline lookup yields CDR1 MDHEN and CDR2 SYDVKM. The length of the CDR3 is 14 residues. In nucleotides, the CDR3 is TGTGCCAGCATCCCGGGGGTCACCAGACCTGAAGCTTTCTTT. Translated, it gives CASIPGVTRPEAFF.

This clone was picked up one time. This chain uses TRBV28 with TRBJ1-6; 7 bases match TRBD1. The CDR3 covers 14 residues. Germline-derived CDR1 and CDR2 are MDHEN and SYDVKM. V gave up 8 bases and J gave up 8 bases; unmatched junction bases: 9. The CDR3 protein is CASHRPGGYSPLHF. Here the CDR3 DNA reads TGTGCCAGCCATAGGCCAGGGGGTTATTCACCCCTCCACTTT.

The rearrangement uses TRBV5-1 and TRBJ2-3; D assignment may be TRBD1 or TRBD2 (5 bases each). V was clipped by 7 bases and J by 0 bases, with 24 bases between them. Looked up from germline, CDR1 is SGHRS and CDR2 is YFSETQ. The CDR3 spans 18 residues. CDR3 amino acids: CASGLGPPERKSTDTQYF. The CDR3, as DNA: TGCGCCAGCGGCCTGGGACCCCCGGAGAGAAAAAGCACAGATACGCAGTATTTT.

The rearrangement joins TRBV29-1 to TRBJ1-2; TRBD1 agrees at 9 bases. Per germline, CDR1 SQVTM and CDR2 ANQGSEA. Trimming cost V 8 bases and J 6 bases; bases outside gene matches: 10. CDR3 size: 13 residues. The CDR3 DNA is TGCAGCTTCTCCGGGACAGGGCGAGATGGCTACACCTTC. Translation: CSFSGTGRDGYTF.

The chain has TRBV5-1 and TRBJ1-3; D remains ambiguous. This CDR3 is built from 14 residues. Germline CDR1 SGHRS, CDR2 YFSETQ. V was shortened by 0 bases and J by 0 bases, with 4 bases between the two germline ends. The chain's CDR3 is CASSLDSSGNTIYF. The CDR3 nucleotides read TGCGCCAGCAGCTTGGACAGCTCTGGAAACACCATATATTTT.